This paragraph covers one T cell receptor (beta chain) sequence. Antigen unknown. The data originate from a study of the immune and genomic landscape of osteosarcoma. Germline values: CDR1 SQVTM, CDR2 ANQGSEA. Losses at the gene ends were 8 bases for V and 10 bases for J; bases not matched to a gene: 10. This CDR3 region has 14 residues. Method: immunoSEQ multiplex PCR; TCRdb's copy keeps in-frame clones and lacks some. Of over 1,000 clones listed, over 70% are singletons. Points from the study as a whole: External normal skin and healthy peripheral blood data provided clonality references.

The V gene is TRBV29-1, the J gene TRBJ2-1, with TRBD2 identical over 14 bases. The receptor was derived from a man aged 25-45 years with osteosarcoma. The sequencing input was primary tumor tissue from the femur. CDR3 DNA sequence: TGCAGCACAAAGACTAGCGGGGGGGCCATCGAGCAGTTCTTC. This encodes CSTKTSGGAIEQFF.